This T cell receptor beta chain was captured in a study of cytomegalovirus exposure and HLA in healthy donors. Findings and caveats of the study: In a later analysis, first-cohort TCR clusters were found to tend to co-occur in the approximately 110 validation repertoires.

Worth noting for this clone: The antigen remains undetermined.

Repertoires were generated with immunoSEQ multiplex PCR, while TCRdb's copy carries only in-frame clones and drops some. The repertoire consists of 150,000 to 200,000 clones, with less than 90% occurring once and the leading ten covering more than 8.5%. Germline CDR1 SGHKS, CDR2 YYEKEE (reference sequence). V dropped 4 bases and J dropped 4; count of bases not matched to a gene: 10. This CDR3 region has 15 residues. V usage is TRBV5-5 and J usage is TRBJ1-1, with 7 bases that match TRBD1. The sequence was collected from a man aged 25-45 years in good health and CMV-seropositive. Sequencing input: PBMCs. The CDR3 DNA is TGTGCCAGCAGCCTTAGAGAGGGGGCCGGCACTGAAGCTTTCTTT. Encoded protein: CASSLREGAGTEAFF.